The 21 T cell receptor beta chains below were found in one sample sequenced in a study of T cells in Graves' hyperthyroidism and ophthalmopathy. The investigators amplified TCR beta CDR3 regions from RNA transcripts. First-round RT-PCR with HTBI primers amplified the TCR CDR3 region. MiXCR, applied by TCRdb to the multiplex PCR reads, yields one record per CDR3 protein. The repertoire includes approximately 600,000 distinct CDR3 sequences, around 20% of them detected once, and under 35% sits in the top ten. Material: blood. These receptors came from a young man with Graves' ophthalmopathy.

The chain links TRBV11-1 to TRBJ2-2; D not resolved. CDR1 and CDR2 (germline): SGHAT, FQDESV (reference sequence). Trimming pared 5 bases from V and 6 bases from J, leaving 10 bases between. The CDR3 consists of 13 residues. The CDR3 DNA is TGTGCCAGCAGCCCTCACGGGCCCGGGGAGCTGTTTTTT. This sequence encodes CASSPHGPGELFF.

Worth noting for this clonotype: Possible read error: a much larger clone is one base away. CDR3 sequence: CNARDWRARNTGELFF. CDR3 bases: TGCAATGCTAGAGATTGGAGGGCAAGGAACACCGGGGAGCTGTTTTTT. The chain couples TRBV20-1 to TRBJ2-2; TRBD2 is a possible D gene (6 bases). CDR1 and CDR2 from the germline V gene are DFQATT and SNEGSKA (reference sequence). This CDR3 comprises 16 residues.

The chain carries TRBV4-2 and TRBJ1-4; D is ambiguous. The ends were cut back, 0 bases at V and 8 bases at J, with 13 bases in the middle. The CDR3 is made up of 15 amino acids. The germline V gene has CDR1 LGHNA and CDR2 YNFKEQ. This CDR3 reads CASSQDENLGEKLFF. CDR3 coding DNA: TGTGCCAGCAGCCAAGATGAGAACCTAGGGGAAAAACTGTTTTTT.

The chain recombines TRBV20-1 with TRBJ2-1, with 10 bases matching TRBD2. Germline CDR1 DFQATT, CDR2 SNEGSKA (reference sequence). The CDR3 has 14 residues. CDR3 in amino acids: CRASLAGAPNEQFF. The CDR3 nucleotides are TGCAGGGCAAGTCTAGCGGGAGCCCCAAATGAGCAGTTCTTC.

This clonotype was detected ten times or more. V is TRBV7-2 and J is TRBJ1-1, with D perhaps TRBD1 (5 bases). The germline V and J ends were trimmed by 4 bases and 4 bases, with 10 bases remaining between them. CDR1 is SGHTA, CDR2 FQGNSA, per germline. The CDR3 sequence is 13 residues long. CDR3 amino acids: CASSSMGLTEAFF. CDR3 nucleotides: TGTGCCAGCAGCTCCATGGGGCTCACTGAAGCTTTCTTT.

The table lists this clonotype with many counts. V usage is TRBV3-1 and J usage is TRBJ2-2; no clear D. CDR1 is LGHDT and CDR2 is YNNKEL in the germline V gene (reference sequence). This CDR3 comprises 17 residues. The V and J ends lost 4 bases and 3 bases respectively, with 18 bases between them. DNA for the CDR3: TGTGCCAGCAGCCCCCGCGGATCCGCCGAGGACACCGGGGAGCTGTTTTTT. Protein sequence: CASSPRGSAEDTGELFF.

This clonotype was observed a handful of times. This chain joins TRBV7-6 and TRBJ2-2; D tentatively reads TRBD1 or TRBD2 (5 bases each). Germline-derived CDR1 and CDR2 are SGHVS and FNYEAQ. V lost 3 bases and J lost 7, with 12 bases in between. The CDR3 spans 14 residues. CDR3 protein: CASSFQGENGELFF. CDR3 DNA sequence: TGTGCCAGCAGCTTCCAGGGAGAAAACGGGGAGCTGTTTTTT.

In the case of this clonotype: Its ends do not fully match the called genes, so a read error is possible. The chain couples TRBV7-9 to TRBJ1-2; a weak D match, TRBD1 (6 bases). This CDR3 has 15 residues. Germline CDR1 and CDR2: SEHNR and FQNEAQ (reference sequence). The CDR3 nucleotides read TGTGCCAGCACCCCCCCGGGAAAGGGGGACTATGGCAACACCTTC. The encoded protein is CASTPPGKGDYGNTF. The variable domain in full, completed from reference TRBV7-9 and TRBJ1-2, reads DTGVSQNPRHKITKRGQNVTFRCDPISEHNRLYWYRQTLGQGPEFLTYFQNEAQLEKSRLLSDRFSAERPKGSFSTLEIQRTEQGDSAMYLCASTPPGKGDYGNTFGSGTRLTVV.

The sample holds many counts of this clonotype. The chain recombines TRBV9 with TRBJ2-3; 7 bases are shared with TRBD1. After removal of 3 bases from V and 4 bases from J, the junction contained 8 bases not matched to a gene. Germline loops: CDR1 SGDLS, CDR2 YYNGEE. This CDR3 region has 15 residues. The CDR3 sequence is CASSGELTGADTQYF. The CDR3 bases are TGTGCCAGCAGCGGAGAGTTAACAGGGGCAGATACGCAGTATTTT.

At least ten counts were recorded for this clonotype. This rearrangement joins TRBV5-1 to TRBJ2-3, with TRBD2 matching over 9 bases. Germline trimming cut 3 bases from V and 9 bases from J; bases unmatched to any gene: 8. This CDR3 is built from 14 residues. Germline assignment: CDR1 SGHRS and CDR2 YFSETQ. The CDR3 here is CASSSETSGLTQYF. DNA of the CDR3: TGCGCCAGCAGCTCCGAGACTAGCGGATTAACGCAGTATTTT.

The chain couples TRBV28 to TRBJ2-7; 14 bases line up with TRBD2. The last part of the DNA fits TRBJ2-1 better; the J call may be wrong. Germline-derived CDR1 and CDR2 are MDHEN and SYDVKM. The CDR3 runs 15 residues. The DNA for the CDR3 is TGTGCCAGCAGGGGTGGGACTAGCGGGAGTTACGAGCAGTTCTTC. Translating it yields CASRGGTSGSYEQFF.

This clonotype occurred once. This chain uses TRBV2 with TRBJ2-1; 12 bases are shared with TRBD2. CDR1 SNHLY and CDR2 FYNNEI come from the germline V gene. The CDR3 covers 15 residues. Trimming cost V 10 bases and J 6 bases; bases outside gene matches: 10. The CDR3 is CANLVTSGRPNEQFF. In DNA, the CDR3 is TGTGCCAACTTAGTGACTAGCGGGAGACCCAATGAGCAGTTCTTC.

This chain uses TRBV20-1 with TRBJ2-7; tentative D call: TRBD2 (6 bases). Trimming took 2 bases from V and 3 from J, leaving 8 bases between them. Germline V CDR1 and CDR2: DFQATT, SNEGSKA (reference sequence). The CDR3 totals 12 residues. As DNA, the CDR3 is TGCAGTGCTAGACGGGGGTACTACGAGCAGTACTTC. Its translation is CSARRGYYEQYF.

This clonotype was detected a few times. The rearrangement links TRBV20-1 to TRBJ1-3; maybe TRBD1 (6 bases). V was shortened by 5 bases and J by 0 bases, with 14 bases between the two germline ends. Per the germline V gene, CDR1 is DFQATT and CDR2 is SNEGSKA (reference sequence). The CDR3 consists of 15 residues. The chain's CDR3 is CSASTGALSGNTIYF. As DNA, the CDR3 is TGCAGTGCTTCGACAGGAGCCCTCTCTGGAAACACCATATATTTT.

This clonotype appeared many times. The chain carries TRBV12-3 or TRBV12-4 and TRBJ1-3; D perhaps matches TRBD1 (6 bases). The CDR3 has 14 amino acids. Deletions cut 7 bases from V and 0 bases from J, with 10 bases between. The CDR3 nucleotides read TGTGCCAGCACCACAGGGACCTCTGGAAACACCATATATTTT. Residues: CASTTGTSGNTIYF.

The table lists this clonotype with many counts. The rearrangement links TRBV5-1 to TRBJ2-1, with 7 bases matching TRBD1. The V gene's germline CDR1 is SGHRS and CDR2 YFSETQ. With 4 bases clipped from V and 6 bases from J, the junction kept 7 bases outside the gene matches. The CDR3 consists of 14 residues. In DNA, the CDR3 is TGCGCCAGCAGCCATGGGACAGAGCGCAATGAGCAGTTCTTC. It encodes CASSHGTERNEQFF.

This clonotype was seen only a few times. This sequence joins TRBV28 and TRBJ2-1; D uncertain. Germline CDR1 is MDHEN and CDR2 is SYDVKM. The CDR3 loop spans 12 amino acids. V lost 4 bases and J lost 8, with 9 bases in between. DNA for the CDR3: TGTGCCAGCAGTTCCTATCGGGATGAGCAGTTCTTC. It translates to CASSSYRDEQFF.

This chain connects TRBV7-2 to TRBJ2-1; 7 nucleotides match TRBD2. CDR3 length: 16 amino acids. V shed 3 bases and J 1 base; nucleotides not matched to a gene: 6. CDR1 is SGHTA, CDR2 FQGNSA, per germline. In nucleotides, the CDR3 is TGTGCCAGCAGCTTCTCTAGCGGCCCATCCTACAATGAGCAGTTCTTC. This sequence encodes CASSFSSGPSYNEQFF.

The chain joins TRBV9 to TRBJ1-2; weak D call: TRBD1 (5 bases). V was cut by 4 bases and J by 7 bases, with 20 bases left in between. Germline V gene data show CDR1 as SGDLS and CDR2 as YYNGEE. The CDR3 contains 15 residues. For the CDR3, the DNA is TGTGCCAGCAGCCCCTCCCCTAGCAGGGAGGCTGGCTACACCTTC. It encodes CASSPSPSREAGYTF.

The chain couples TRBV9 to TRBJ2-1, with 11 bases fitting TRBD2. The CDR3 spans 14 residues. The J segment lost 10 bases and the V segment lost 0 bases, leaving 3 bases of the junction unmatched. Germline-derived CDR1 and CDR2 are SGDLS and YYNGEE. CDR3 region: CASSVAWTSGEQFF. DNA for the CDR3: TGTGCCAGCAGCGTAGCTTGGACTAGCGGGGAGCAGTTCTTC.

At least ten counts were recorded for this clonotype. The chain uses TRBV30 and TRBJ1-1; D perhaps matches TRBD1 (6 bases). Germline lookup yields CDR1 GTSNPN and CDR2 SVGIG (reference sequence). This CDR3 comprises 13 residues. The V end was cut by 8 bases, the J end by 3 bases, with 16 bases between. The CDR3 is CAHHPRGHTEAFF. The CDR3 nucleotides read TGTGCCCATCATCCCAGGGGACACACTGAAGCTTTCTTT.